This T cell receptor beta chain was found in a study of blood T cell repertoires in COVID-19. CDR3 length equals 13 residues. From germline, CDR1 is LGHDT and CDR2 YNNKEL (reference sequence). Trimming at V came to 3 bases and at J to 5 bases, leaving 3 bases not matched to a gene. Per the authors' pipeline: Reference gene primer amplification gave nucleated cell count estimates. Data came from immunoSEQ multiplex PCR; TCRdb stores just in-frame clones and leaves some out. V and J calls plus clone size are reproduced from that table; the DNA served to infer D and trimming. Of around 95,000 clones listed, about 83% are singletons.

The sample consisted of peripheral blood. The origin of this receptor is a human donor in a cohort sampled during active COVID-19. J is TRBJ1-2 and V is TRBV3-1 (or the pseudogene TRBV3-2); 7 positions match TRBD1. CDR3 bases: TGTGCCAGCAGCCACCGGACAGGATATGGCTACACCTTC. Its translation is CASSHRTGYGYTF.